This TCR beta chain emerged from a study of response to subunit inactivated influenza vaccine. The study, taken as a whole, reports: The authors offered the suggestion that each seasonal influenza vaccination recruits few new T cells.

The ends lost 3 bases at V and 14 bases at J; junction bases unmatched: 11. The CDR3 runs to 14 residues. TCRdb analysed the RT-PCR reads with MiXCR anew, one entry per CDR3 protein. Found here are hundreds of thousands of distinct CDR3 sequences, over 9% of them singletons; the top ten hold 9.5% to 12%. As concerns this clonotype: The antigen is not known.

This sample also belongs to another study, concerning T cells expressing NK-cell markers. From that report: TCR beta cDNA was generated via 5'RACE template switching incorporating UMIs. The study drew TCR beta repertoires from sorted CD3+CD56+NKG2C+, CD3+CD56+NKG2C- and CD3+CD56-NKG2C+ T cells. The CD3+CD56-NKG2C+ fraction of a few donors was likewise dominated by these clonotypes. Whether expanded NKG2C-expressing T cell clones recognize HCMV is unknown.

This receptor was taken from a man aged 50-60 years who received an inactivated influenza vaccine. The sample consisted of PBMCs from blood, taken on the day of vaccination. V gene TRBV12-3 or TRBV12-4 combines with J gene TRBJ2-1; TRBD1 matches 9 bases. CDR3 loop: CASSFLTGTGNKFF. The DNA of the CDR3 is TGTGCCAGCAGTTTTCTCACCGGGACAGGGAACAAGTTCTTC.